This entry describes one T cell receptor beta chain. Generated by immunoSEQ multiplex PCR, the TCRdb table keeps only in-frame clones and is missing some. Of about 13,000 clones in the sample, around 70% were seen once. The data were taken from a study of sequential checkpoint blockade in melanoma. This sample's treatment: randomized to nivolumab then ipilimumab (arm A) or the reverse (arm B). Sorted cells were live CD3+CD8+, lacking CD19 and CD56, from PBMCs. The germline V gene encodes CDR1 MNHNS and CDR2 SASEGT. Germline trimming cut 3 bases from V and 7 bases from J; bases unmatched to any gene: 6. CDR3 size: 14 residues.

The chain employs TRBV6-1 and TRBJ2-3, with 8 bases that match TRBD2. Sequences were derived from CD8+ T cells sorted from blood (inferred from file names), sampled from a patient given nivolumab and ipilimumab in sequence. The sequence derives from a human donor with melanoma. CDR3 in DNA: TGTGCCAGCAGTGAGCGGGGGGCGTTGTATACGCAGTATTTT. Translated, it gives CASSERGALYTQYF.